Described below is a single TCR beta chain sequence and its context. What it recognizes is unknown. The data derive from a study of shared clonotypes between healthy human individuals. Regarding the study as a whole: Non-shared clonotypes were found to have lower generation probabilities than the clonotypes that were shared by all four of the sorted-subset donors.

The data were produced by immunoSEQ multiplex PCR, yet TCRdb's version contains in-frame clones alone and is incomplete. The data hold over 2 million clones, with about 95% observed a single time. In the naive CD8 group, cells lacked CD45RO and were positively selected for CCR7, so terminally differentiated effector memory CD45RA+ cells were left out. Trimming removed 3 bases at V and 3 bases at J, with 20 bases between. This CDR3 region has 17 residues. Germline lookup yields CDR1 WSHSY and CDR2 SAAADI. The sample taken for sequencing was naive CD8+ T cells sorted from blood. This sequence joins TRBV10-2 and TRBJ2-5; D could derive from TRBD1 or TRBD2 (5 bases each). The sequence was collected from a man aged 18-30 years in good health. This CDR3 is CASSEGLAGSLKETQYF. The CDR3 region has the DNA TGCGCCAGCAGTGAAGGTCTTGCAGGGAGCTTAAAAGAGACCCAGTACTTC.